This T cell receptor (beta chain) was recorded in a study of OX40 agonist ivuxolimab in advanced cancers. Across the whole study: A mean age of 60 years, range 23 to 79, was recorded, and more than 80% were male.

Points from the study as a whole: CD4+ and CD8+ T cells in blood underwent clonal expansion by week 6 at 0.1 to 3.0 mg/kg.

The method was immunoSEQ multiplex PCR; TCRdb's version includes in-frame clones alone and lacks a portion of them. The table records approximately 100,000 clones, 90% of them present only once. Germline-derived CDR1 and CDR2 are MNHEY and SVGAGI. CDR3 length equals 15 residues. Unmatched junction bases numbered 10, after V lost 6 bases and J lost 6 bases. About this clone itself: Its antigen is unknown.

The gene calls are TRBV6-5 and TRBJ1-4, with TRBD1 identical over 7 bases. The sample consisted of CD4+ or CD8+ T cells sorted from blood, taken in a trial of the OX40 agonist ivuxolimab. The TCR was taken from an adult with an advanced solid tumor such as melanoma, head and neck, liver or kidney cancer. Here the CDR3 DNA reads TGTGCCAGCAGCAGGGGGGGGGCGCGGTATGAAAAACTGTTTTTT. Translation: CASSRGGARYEKLFF.